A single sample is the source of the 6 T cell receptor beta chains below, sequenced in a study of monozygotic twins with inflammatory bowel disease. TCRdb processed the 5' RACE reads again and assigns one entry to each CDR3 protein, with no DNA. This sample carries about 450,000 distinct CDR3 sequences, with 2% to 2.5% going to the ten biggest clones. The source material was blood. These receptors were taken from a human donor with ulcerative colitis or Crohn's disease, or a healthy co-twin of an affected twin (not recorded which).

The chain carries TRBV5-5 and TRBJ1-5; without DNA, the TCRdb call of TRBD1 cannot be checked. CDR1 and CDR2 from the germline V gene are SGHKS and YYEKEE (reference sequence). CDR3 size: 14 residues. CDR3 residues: CASTPHGGNQPQHF.

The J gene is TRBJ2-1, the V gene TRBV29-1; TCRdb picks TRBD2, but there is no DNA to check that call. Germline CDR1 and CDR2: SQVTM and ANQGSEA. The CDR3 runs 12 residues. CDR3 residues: CSVGAGGNEQFF.

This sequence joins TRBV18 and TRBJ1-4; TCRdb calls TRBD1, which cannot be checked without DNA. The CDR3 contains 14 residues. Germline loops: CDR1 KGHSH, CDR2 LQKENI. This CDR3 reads CASTRQEGDEKLFF.

The CDR3: CSARGQGENTIYF. The V gene is TRBV20-1, the J gene TRBJ1-3; TCRdb names TRBD1, which stays unverified in the absence of DNA. This CDR3 region has 13 residues. CDR1 is DFQATT and CDR2 is SNEGSKA in the germline V gene (reference sequence).

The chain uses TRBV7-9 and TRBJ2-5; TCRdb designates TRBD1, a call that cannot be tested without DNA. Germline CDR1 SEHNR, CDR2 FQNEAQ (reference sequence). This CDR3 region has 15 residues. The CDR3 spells CASSATRGQPETQYF.

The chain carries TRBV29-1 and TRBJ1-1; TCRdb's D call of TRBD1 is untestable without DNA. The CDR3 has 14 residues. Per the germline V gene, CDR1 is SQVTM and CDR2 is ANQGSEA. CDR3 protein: CSVSPRIQDTEAFF.